Listed here are 5 T cell receptor beta chains from one sample, sequenced in a study of blood T cell repertoires in COVID-19. The data were produced by immunoSEQ multiplex PCR, yet TCRdb's version contains in-frame clones alone and is incomplete. This sample yields about 300,000 clones, of which 87% are seen a single time; approximately 5.4% belongs to the top ten. The sequenced sample consisted of PBMCs or T cells enriched from blood (not recorded which). These receptors came from a woman aged 30 to 39 who had recovered from COVID-19.

This chain joins TRBV19 and TRBJ2-2; unclear D gene. There are 16 residues in the CDR3. The V end lost 3 bases, the J end lost 5 bases, and 16 bases lay between the germline ends. CDR1 and CDR2 (germline): LNHDA, SQIVND (reference sequence). The CDR3 DNA is TGTGCCAGTAGTATCTCTCCATCCCGGCGGACCGGGGAGCTGTTTTTT. It is translated as CASSISPSRRTGELFF.

The V and J genes are TRBV27 and TRBJ1-1; 8 bases are shared with TRBD1. With V trimmed by 2 bases and J by 5 bases, 7 bases remained unmatched. Germline lookup yields CDR1 MNHEY and CDR2 SMNVEV (reference sequence). CDR3 length: 15 amino acids. Here the CDR3 DNA reads TGTGCCAGCAGTTTAAGACAGGGGAGGCATACTGAAGCTTTCTTT. Translation: CASSLRQGRHTEAFF.

The count of this clone is one. In DNA form, the CDR3 reads TGTGCCAGCAGTTTAGTATTCGGGACGGTGGCCAGGGGGGCCTACAATGAGCAGTTCTTC. Residues: CASSLVFGTVARGAYNEQFF. This chain joins TRBV27 and TRBJ2-1, with D tentatively TRBD1 (7 bases). Germline V gene sequence: CDR1 MNHEY, CDR2 SMNVEV (reference sequence). Trimming removed 2 bases from V and 2 bases from J, with 25 bases in between. The CDR3 has 20 residues.

This chain joins TRBV5-1 and TRBJ2-5; unclear D gene. The CDR3 consists of 16 residues. Trimming shortened V by 0 bases and J by 2 bases, and 14 bases separated the two germline ends. Germline V lookup: CDR1 SGHRS, CDR2 YFSETQ. CDR3 loop: CASSLGVSLGQETQYF. DNA of the CDR3: TGCGCCAGCAGCTTGGGTGTGTCCCTCGGGCAAGAGACCCAGTACTTC.

This clone is a singleton in its sample. CDR3 bases: TGTGCCAGCAGCCACCCGGGACTAGCGGGGGGGCCCGCAGATACGCAGTATTTT. This translates into CASSHPGLAGGPADTQYF. The rearrangement joins TRBV7-3 to TRBJ2-3, with TRBD2 matching 16 bases. The junction had 9 bases not matched to a gene; V was cut back by 5 bases and J by 4 bases. Germline CDR1 SGHTA, CDR2 FQGTGA. The CDR3 is made up of 18 amino acids.